Below, 2 T cell receptor beta chains from the same sample are listed, as sequenced in a study of cytomegalovirus exposure and HLA in healthy donors. PCR amplification relied on 60 Vbeta primers (plus 13 Jbeta primers). Method: immunoSEQ multiplex PCR; TCRdb's copy keeps in-frame clones and lacks some. The sample lists fewer than 80,000 clones, 70% to 75% occurring once. Source material: PBMCs. Source of these receptors: a woman in her 30s in good health and CMV-seronegative.

Concerning this clone itself: The junction departs from germline at one end; a sequencing error may be responsible. The chain links TRBV7-7 to TRBJ2-2, with a tentative D call TRBD2 (6 bases). The germline CDR1 and CDR2 sequences are SSHAT and FNYEAQ (reference sequence). This CDR3 contains 14 residues. In nucleotides, the CDR3 is TGTGCTAGCAGCTTCGGCGGGGACACCGGGGAGCTGTTTTTT. It specifies CASSFGGDTGELFF.

The chain is built from TRBV19 and TRBJ2-7; 8 bases agree with TRBD1. The germline V gene has CDR1 LNHDA and CDR2 SQIVND (reference sequence). J was trimmed by 3 bases and V by 8 bases; bases with no gene match: 3. The length of the CDR3 is 12 residues. Here the CDR3 reads CASSDRDYEQYF. The CDR3 region has the DNA TGTGCCAGTTCGGACAGGGACTACGAGCAGTACTTC.